Shown below are 7 T cell receptor beta chains from a single sample sequenced in a study of CD8 T cells in ankylosing spondylitis. TCRdb processed the 5' RACE reads anew with MiXCR; each CDR3 protein has one entry. The data show 300,000 to 400,000 distinct CDR3 sequences, 11% seen once. Sequencing was done on a sample of blood, either unsorted or a sorted T cell fraction (not recorded which). These receptor sequences come from a female donor with ankylosing spondylitis or in good health (not recorded which).

The chain is built from TRBV27 and TRBJ1-2; tentative D call: TRBD1 (5 bases). CDR3 size: 14 residues. The V end lost 6 bases, the J end lost 1 base, and 12 bases lay between the germline ends. Looked up from germline, CDR1 is MNHEY and CDR2 is SMNVEV (reference sequence). CDR3 nucleotides: TGTGCCAGCAGGGGGGACGGCCATAACTATGGCTACACCTTC. Residues: CASRGDGHNYGYTF.

In this sample, this clonotype turned up many times. The chain links TRBV20-1 to TRBJ2-1, with TRBD1 identical over 9 bases. Trimming cost V 6 bases and J 8 bases; bases outside gene matches: 11. The CDR3 runs 14 residues. CDR1 is DFQATT, CDR2 SNEGSKA, per germline (reference sequence). In DNA, the CDR3 is TGCAGTGCGATGCTACAGGGGGCTAGCGATGAGCAGTTCTTC. Its protein product is CSAMLQGASDEQFF.

The table lists this clonotype with many counts. The CDR3 loop reads CASSLGPSGKETQYF. CDR3 nucleotide sequence: TGTGCCAGCAGCTTAGGTCCTAGCGGAAAAGAGACCCAGTACTTC. The chain couples TRBV7-2 to TRBJ2-5, with TRBD2 identical over 7 bases. Trimming at V came to 1 base and at J to 3 bases, leaving 5 bases not matched to a gene. The germline gives CDR1 SGHTA, CDR2 FQGNSA. This CDR3 has 15 amino acids.

Ten or more counts support this clonotype. V and J are TRBV12-3 or TRBV12-4 and TRBJ2-7, with D maybe TRBD1 (5 bases). The CDR3 has 16 residues. Trimming took 3 bases from V and 0 from J, leaving 15 bases between them. CDR3 loop: CASSLSVAGNSYEQYF. For the CDR3, the DNA is TGTGCCAGCAGTTTGTCTGTGGCAGGGAACTCCTACGAGCAGTACTTC.

The sample holds many counts of this clonotype. The V and J genes are TRBV5-1 and TRBJ2-3; TRBD2 matches 11 bases. The CDR3 covers 17 residues. Germline-derived CDR1 and CDR2 are SGHRS and YFSETQ. J was trimmed by 1 base and V by 4 bases; bases with no gene match: 8. The CDR3 region is CASSGTTSGAGTDTQYF. The CDR3 DNA follows: TGCGCCAGCAGCGGGACGACTAGCGGGGCGGGCACAGATACGCAGTATTTT.

This clonotype came up many times. The chain uses TRBV5-6 and TRBJ2-1; D is perhaps TRBD1 (5 bases). This CDR3 is built from 15 residues. CDR1 SGHDT and CDR2 YYEEEE come from the germline V gene. V was clipped by 4 bases and J by 4 bases, with 15 bases between them. CDR3 sequence reads: CASSQVQAVYNEQFF. CDR3 bases: TGTGCCAGCAGCCAGGTACAGGCGGTTTACAATGAGCAGTTCTTC.

There are a few counts of this clonotype. This chain connects TRBV5-5 to TRBJ1-1; TRBD1 matches at 8 bases. The V gene's germline CDR1 is SGHKS and CDR2 YYEKEE (reference sequence). Unmatched junction bases numbered 13, after V lost 3 bases and J lost 6 bases. CDR3 length: 16 residues. CDR3 protein: CASSYYRDRGKSEAFF. For the CDR3, the DNA is TGTGCCAGCAGCTATTACCGCGACAGGGGAAAATCTGAAGCTTTCTTT.